The 24 T cell receptor beta chains given below trace back to one sample, sequenced in a study of T cell responses to AZD1222 COVID-19 vaccine. The repertoire was sequenced with immunoSEQ multiplex PCR; TCRdb's copy has only in-frame clones and lacks some. The sample contains approximately 160,000 clones, about nine tenths of which appear only once. The sample was peripheral blood, taken on day 0 of AZD1222 vaccination. Receptor source: an adult in good health.

The chain couples TRBV24-1 to TRBJ2-7, with TRBD2 matching over 12 bases. Losses at the gene ends were 2 bases for V and 7 bases for J; bases not matched to a gene: 11. CDR1 and CDR2 (germline): KGHDR, SFDVKD. The CDR3 sequence is 17 residues long. CDR3 DNA sequence: TGTGCCACCAGTGATTACTCTAGCGGGAGGGCCCGGCTAGAGCAGTACTTC. Amino acids: CATSDYSSGRARLEQYF.

J is TRBJ1-2 and V is TRBV2, with D hard to call. V was pared by 5 bases and J by 8 bases, with 15 bases between. This CDR3 contains 13 residues. CDR1 is SNHLY and CDR2 is FYNNEI in the germline V gene. The CDR3 nucleotides are TGTGCCAGCAGTACTGGCCCTTCGGGCGGCTACACCTTC. Translation gives CASSTGPSGGYTF.

V usage is TRBV4-2 and J usage is TRBJ1-2, with 7 bases fitting TRBD1. J was trimmed by 2 bases and V by 4 bases; bases with no gene match: 13. The CDR3 loop spans 17 amino acids. CDR1 LGHNA and CDR2 YNFKEQ come from the germline V gene. The CDR3 here is CASSPIFRDSLNYGYTF. The CDR3 nucleotides are TGTGCCAGCAGCCCAATATTCCGGGACAGCCTCAACTATGGCTACACCTTC.

The chain carries TRBV29-1 and TRBJ2-1; the D gene is possibly TRBD2 (6 bases). The CDR3 covers 15 residues. Germline assignment: CDR1 SQVTM and CDR2 ANQGSEA. Trimming shortened V by 3 bases and J by 1 base, and 13 bases separated the two germline ends. The CDR3 nucleotides are TGCAGCGTTGAGTCACGGGAGACTTCCTACAATGAGCAGTTCTTC. Translation gives CSVESRETSYNEQFF.

This rearrangement joins TRBV11-2 to TRBJ2-7; D gene ambiguous. Germline V gives CDR1 SGHAT, CDR2 FQNNGV. The length of the CDR3 is 13 residues. Trimming removed 5 bases from V and 9 bases from J, with 17 bases in between. The CDR3 DNA reads as TGTGCCAGCAGCCGCGTCTTCCGGACCCGGCAGTACTTC. This translates into CASSRVFRTRQYF.

V usage is TRBV9 and J usage is TRBJ2-2; D is unresolved. V lost 4 bases and J lost 1, with 11 bases in between. In germline, CDR1 is SGDLS, CDR2 YYNGEE. CDR3 length equals 15 residues. The CDR3 sequence: CASSSHLGNTGELFF. DNA of the CDR3: TGTGCCAGCAGCTCCCACTTAGGGAACACCGGGGAGCTGTTTTTT. Combining the CDR3 with reference TRBV9 and TRBJ2-2 gives the whole variable domain DSGVTQTPKHLITATGQRVTLRCSPRSGDLSVYWYQQSLDQGLQFLIQYYNGEERAKGNILERFSAQQFPDLHSELNLSSLELGDSALYFCASSSHLGNTGELFFGEGSRLTVL.

V and J are TRBV6-5 and TRBJ1-4; D is uncertain. V was shortened by 7 bases and J by 0 bases, with 12 bases between the two germline ends. The CDR3 runs to 15 residues. CDR1 and CDR2 from the germline V gene are MNHEY and SVGAGI. CDR3: CASNPPGATNEKLFF. DNA for the CDR3: TGTGCCAGCAACCCCCCGGGAGCAACTAATGAAAAACTGTTTTTT.

The genes are TRBV4-2 and TRBJ1-1; 7 positions agree with TRBD1. Germline assignment: CDR1 LGHNA and CDR2 YNFKEQ. The trim removed 1 base at V and 1 base at J, leaving 6 bases unmatched. The CDR3 is 16 amino acids. The CDR3 sequence is CASSQVTPGGNTEAFF. DNA for the CDR3: TGTGCCAGCAGCCAAGTCACCCCAGGGGGGAACACTGAAGCTTTCTTT.

This chain joins TRBV5-1 and TRBJ1-2; 11 bases are shared with TRBD1. The CDR3 runs 17 residues. The germline V gene has CDR1 SGHRS and CDR2 YFSETQ. Unmatched junction bases numbered 14, after V lost 4 bases and J lost 6 bases. The CDR3 nucleotides read TGCGCCAGCAGCCCATACGGTGGTGGGACAGGGGGAGATGGCTACACCTTC. This gives the protein CASSPYGGGTGGDGYTF.

This sequence joins TRBV10-3 and TRBJ1-2, with a possible D match to TRBD1 (6 bases). CDR1 is ENHRY, CDR2 SYGVKD, per germline. The CDR3 runs to 14 residues. The V end lost 7 bases, the J end lost 9 bases, and 21 bases lay between the germline ends. This CDR3 reads CAIKLQGHDSSYTF. CDR3 nucleotide sequence: TGTGCCATCAAGTTGCAGGGGCATGATTCGAGCTACACCTTC.

The V and J genes are TRBV15 and TRBJ2-1; TRBD2 matches 10 bases. The V gene end was trimmed by 1 base and the J gene end by 8 bases; junction bases not matched to a gene: 5. Germline lookup yields CDR1 LNHNV and CDR2 YYDKDF (reference sequence). The CDR3 is made up of 15 amino acids. This chain's CDR3 is CATSRASGSADEQFF. The CDR3, as DNA: TGTGCCACCAGCAGAGCTAGCGGGAGTGCGGATGAGCAGTTCTTC.

The chain recombines TRBV28 with TRBJ1-6, with D perhaps matching TRBD1 (5 bases). Trimming removed 3 bases from V and 4 bases from J, with 7 bases in between. Germline loops: CDR1 MDHEN, CDR2 SYDVKM. This CDR3 is built from 14 residues. CDR3 in amino acids: CASSLGGYNSPLHF. Here the CDR3 DNA reads TGTGCCAGCAGTTTGGGGGGGTATAATTCACCCCTCCACTTT.

The chain combines TRBV19 with TRBJ2-3, with 11 nucleotides matching TRBD2. This CDR3 is 20 amino acids long. Germline CDR1 is LNHDA and CDR2 is SQIVND (reference sequence). V shed 3 bases, J shed 6 bases, and the junction held 20 bases outside the gene matches. The CDR3 coding sequence is TGTGCCAGTAGTATTAGGGCGGCTAGCGGGAGGCGTTCATTTTTGGATACGCAGTATTTT. It yields the protein CASSIRAASGRRSFLDTQYF.

The chain couples TRBV30 to TRBJ1-3, with D perhaps matching TRBD1 (5 bases). Germline CDR1 reads GTSNPN; CDR2 reads SVGIG (reference sequence). V was trimmed by 4 bases and J by 4 bases, leaving 11 bases between them. CDR3 size: 13 residues. The CDR3 nucleotides are TGTGCCTGGACCGGGGCTGTCGGAAACACCATATATTTT. This encodes CAWTGAVGNTIYF.

The rearrangement links TRBV7-2 to TRBJ1-1; D possibly corresponds to TRBD1 (6 bases). Germline assignment: CDR1 SGHTA and CDR2 FQGNSA. CDR3 size: 14 residues. Trimming shortened V by 3 bases and J by 1 base, and 9 bases separated the two germline ends. CDR3 in amino acids: CASSFRDTNTEAFF. In nucleotides, the CDR3 is TGTGCCAGCAGCTTCCGGGACACGAACACTGAAGCTTTCTTT.

V and J are TRBV28 and TRBJ1-1; tentatively, D is TRBD1 (5 bases). The length of the CDR3 is 14 residues. Trimming stripped 4 bases from V and 4 bases from J, with 13 bases between. Looked up from germline, CDR1 is MDHEN and CDR2 is SYDVKM. CDR3 nucleotides: TGTGCCAGCAGTTGGGGGGGTATGAGCACTGAAGCTTTCTTT. The encoded protein is CASSWGGMSTEAFF.

The chain uses TRBV7-9 and TRBJ1-4; no definite D call. CDR1 and CDR2 (germline): SEHNR, FQNEAQ (reference sequence). The CDR3 sequence is 14 residues long. Deletions cut 5 bases from V and 10 bases from J, with 17 bases between. The CDR3 nucleotides are TGTGCCAGCAGCCTAGAGTGGTCGAGAGGAAAACTGTTTTTT. Encoded protein: CASSLEWSRGKLFF.

The V call is TRBV7-9, the J call TRBJ1-1; D might be TRBD1 (6 bases). Germline CDR1 SEHNR, CDR2 FQNEAQ (reference sequence). V was clipped by 5 bases and J by 0 bases, with 16 bases between them. The length of the CDR3 is 16 residues. DNA for the CDR3: TGTGCCAGCAGCCCCGGATACAGGGCCATGAACACTGAAGCTTTCTTT. Protein: CASSPGYRAMNTEAFF. The complete variable domain, with remaining parts taken from reference TRBV7-9 and TRBJ1-1, reads DTGVSQNPRHKITKRGQNVTFRCDPISEHNRLYWYRQTLGQGPEFLTYFQNEAQLEKSRLLSDRFSAERPKGSFSTLEIQRTEQGDSAMYLCASSPGYRAMNTEAFFGQGTRLTVV.

The chain has TRBV2 and TRBJ1-1; maybe TRBD1 (5 bases). V was pared by 7 bases and J by 0 bases, with 12 bases between. CDR3 length: 14 amino acids. Germline values: CDR1 SNHLY, CDR2 FYNNEI. The CDR3 DNA reads as TGTGCCAGCACCCTAGGACACCTGAACACTGAAGCTTTCTTT. Protein: CASTLGHLNTEAFF.

The V call is TRBV28, the J call TRBJ1-2; 7 bases agree with TRBD1. The CDR3 consists of 14 residues. Per the germline V gene, CDR1 is MDHEN and CDR2 is SYDVKM. V was pared by 6 bases and J by 5 bases, with 9 bases of the junction left unmatched. The CDR3 DNA is TGTGCCAGCAGGGAGGGAGGGGGCGGATATGGCTACACCTTC. Its protein product is CASREGGGGYGYTF.

The chain recombines TRBV30 with TRBJ1-1; possibly TRBD1 for D (5 bases). The CDR3 runs to 13 residues. Per germline, CDR1 GTSNPN and CDR2 SVGIG (reference sequence). CDR3 in DNA: TGTGCGTCCGTCCCCCAGGGTGTGGCTGAAGCTTTCTTT. Residues: CASVPQGVAEAFF.

The chain has TRBV6-4 and TRBJ1-1; TRBD1 might be the D (5 bases). V was shortened by 6 bases and J by 0 bases, with 5 bases between the two germline ends. The CDR3 extends over 12 amino acids. The V gene's germline CDR1 is MRHNA and CDR2 SNTAGT. CDR3 bases: TGTGCCAGCAGGGGGCTGAACACTGAAGCTTTCTTT. This sequence encodes CASRGLNTEAFF.

The chain recombines TRBV7-8 with TRBJ2-2; D is possibly TRBD2 (6 bases). V was cut by 0 bases and J by 5 bases, with 13 bases left in between. CDR3 length: 16 residues. Germline V gene data show CDR1 as SGHVS and CDR2 as FQNEAQ. DNA for the CDR3: TGTGCCAGCAGCTTAGCTACCCAAGGAGGGACCGGGGAGCTGTTTTTT. Translated: CASSLATQGGTGELFF.

The V call is TRBV16, the J call TRBJ1-5, with 8 positions matching TRBD1. The trim removed 1 base at V and 6 bases at J, leaving 8 bases unmatched. Germline V lookup: CDR1 KGHSY, CDR2 FQNENV. The CDR3 runs to 16 residues. This CDR3 is CASSQFAAGGLQPQHF. Here the CDR3 DNA reads TGTGCCAGCAGCCAATTCGCGGCAGGGGGCCTTCAGCCCCAGCATTTT.